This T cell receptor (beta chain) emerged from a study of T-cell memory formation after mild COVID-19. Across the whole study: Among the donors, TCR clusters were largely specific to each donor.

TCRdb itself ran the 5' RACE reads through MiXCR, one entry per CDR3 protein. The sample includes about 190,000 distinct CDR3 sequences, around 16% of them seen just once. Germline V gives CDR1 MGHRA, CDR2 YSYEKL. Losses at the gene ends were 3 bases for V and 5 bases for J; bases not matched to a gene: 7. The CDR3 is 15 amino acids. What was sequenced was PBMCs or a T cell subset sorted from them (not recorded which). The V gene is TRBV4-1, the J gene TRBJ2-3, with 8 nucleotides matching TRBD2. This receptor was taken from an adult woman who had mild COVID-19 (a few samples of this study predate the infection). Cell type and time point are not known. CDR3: CASSQRGERKDTQYF. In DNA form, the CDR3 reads TGCGCCAGCAGCCAGCGGGGGGAGAGGAAAGATACGCAGTATTTT.